The 14 T cell receptor beta chains in this list originate from one sample, sequenced in a study of T cells expressing NK-cell markers. TCRdb derives one entry per CDR3 protein from the 5' RACE reads, leaving out DNA. This repertoire comprises fewer than 400,000 distinct CDR3 sequences; its ten largest clones make up around a tenth. The specimen sequenced was blood T cells: a sorted CD56 or NKG2C T cell subset, CD4+ or CD8+ T cells, or bulk PBMC T cells (not recorded which). Source of these receptors: a woman aged 45-65 years in good health.

The V call is TRBV5-6, the J call TRBJ2-1; TCRdb calls TRBD1, which cannot be checked without DNA. The CDR3 runs to 16 residues. CDR1 is SGHDT and CDR2 is YYEEEE in the germline V gene. The CDR3 protein is CASSLARQGENNEQFF.

The rearrangement uses TRBV5-1 and TRBJ2-7; the D call from TCRdb, TRBD1, cannot be confirmed without DNA. CDR1 is SGHRS and CDR2 is YFSETQ in the germline V gene. This CDR3 contains 13 residues. CDR3 region: CASSRDQPYEQYF.

The V and J genes are TRBV9 and TRBJ2-1. The V gene's germline CDR1 is SGDLS and CDR2 YYNGEE. The CDR3 contains 14 residues. This CDR3 is CASSEDLRSGEQFF.

The chain is built from TRBV3-1 and TRBJ2-1; TCRdb names TRBD1, which stays unverified in the absence of DNA. Per germline, CDR1 LGHDT and CDR2 YNNKEL (reference sequence). The CDR3 sequence is 14 residues long. The CDR3 here is CASSHSPQGTEQFF.

This chain links TRBV24-1 with TRBJ1-2; the D call of TRBD1 rests on TCRdb alone, since no DNA is present to check it. The germline V gene has CDR1 KGHDR and CDR2 SFDVKD. The length of the CDR3 is 13 residues. The chain's CDR3 is CATSDQAWGQLNF.

The rearrangement uses TRBV6-1 and TRBJ2-3; TCRdb reports TRBD1, a call that lacks DNA to check it against. Germline CDR1 MNHNS, CDR2 SASEGT. The CDR3 extends over 15 amino acids. CDR3 in amino acids: CASSALQRSTDTQYF.

The CDR3 here is CASSRLSGYNEQFF. The chain employs TRBV12-3 or TRBV12-4 and TRBJ2-1; as DNA is missing, the TRBD2 call by TCRdb cannot be tested. This CDR3 contains 14 residues.

The J gene is TRBJ2-7, the V gene TRBV29-1. In germline, CDR1 is SQVTM, CDR2 ANQGSEA. This CDR3 spans 12 amino acids. CDR3 loop: CSARLSSYEQYF.

The chain employs TRBV7-9 and TRBJ2-1; the D call from TCRdb, TRBD1, cannot be confirmed without DNA. The germline CDR1 and CDR2 sequences are SEHNR and FQNEAQ (reference sequence). The CDR3 sequence is 13 residues long. The chain's CDR3 is CASSATGGDEQFF.

The genes are TRBV12-5 and TRBJ2-5; checking the TCRdb D call of TRBD1 is not possible without DNA. Germline V gives CDR1 LGHNT, CDR2 FRNRAP. The CDR3 has 11 amino acids. The CDR3 is CASGPEETQYF.

The chain has TRBV3-1 and TRBJ2-1. The V gene's germline CDR1 is LGHDT and CDR2 YNNKEL (reference sequence). The CDR3 runs to 14 residues. This CDR3 reads CASSQDLGINEQFF.

The chain is built from TRBV10-3 and TRBJ2-1; TCRdb indicates TRBD2, and absent DNA this call remains unverified. Germline V gene data show CDR1 as ENHRY and CDR2 as SYGVKD. The CDR3 extends over 12 amino acids. The CDR3 region is CAISESGGEQFF.

CDR3: CASSGGGVMNTEAFF. The chain links TRBV11-2 to TRBJ1-1. The CDR3 loop spans 15 amino acids. In germline, CDR1 is SGHAT, CDR2 FQNNGV.

The chain uses TRBV5-1 and TRBJ2-7; TCRdb's assignment of TRBD1 cannot be checked, as there is no DNA. CDR3 length: 18 amino acids. CDR1 and CDR2 from the germline V gene are SGHRS and YFSETQ. CDR3 residues: CASSDRDRKIAVPYEQYF.